One sample yielded the 25 T cell receptor beta chains listed below, sequenced in a study of memory CD4+ T cells and cytomegalovirus serostatus. Sequencing was performed with immunoSEQ multiplex PCR; in TCRdb, only in-frame clones are kept and a portion is missing. This table holds some 54,000 clones, around four fifths found once. Single viable CD3+CD4+CD8-CD45RO+ cells were sorted as the memory CD4+ T cells. Specimen: memory CD4+ T cells from blood. Every receptor here comes from an adult in good health and CMV-seropositive.

The genes are TRBV18 and TRBJ1-4; D is unclear. The V end was cut by 4 bases, the J end by 5 bases, with 14 bases between. The CDR3 contains 15 residues. Germline CDR1 is KGHSH and CDR2 is LQKENI. The CDR3: CASSRLRTANEKLFF. As DNA, the CDR3 is TGTGCCAGCTCACGCCTCCGGACGGCGAATGAAAAACTGTTTTTT.

The rearrangement joins TRBV6-1 to TRBJ1-2; 7 bases are a match to TRBD1. Per germline, CDR1 MNHNS and CDR2 SASEGT. This CDR3 has 13 residues. The ends lost 10 bases at V and 4 bases at J; junction bases unmatched: 9. CDR3 sequence reads: CATLQGPAYGYTF. The CDR3 coding sequence is TGTGCCACCCTACAGGGGCCGGCCTATGGCTACACCTTC.

J is TRBJ1-2 and V is TRBV5-1, with a tentative D call TRBD1 (6 bases). CDR3 size: 13 residues. Trimming stripped 3 bases from V and 4 bases from J, with 10 bases between. Germline values: CDR1 SGHRS, CDR2 YFSETQ. CDR3 region: CASSSDRTYGYTF. The CDR3, as DNA: TGCGCCAGCAGCTCCGACAGGACCTATGGCTACACCTTC. Combining the CDR3 with reference TRBV5-1 and TRBJ1-2 gives the whole variable domain KAGVTQTPRYLIKTRGQQVTLSCSPISGHRSVSWYQQTPGQGLQFLFEYFSETQRNKGNFPGRFSGRQFSNSRSEMNVSTLELGDSALYLCASSSDRTYGYTFGSGTRLTVV.

This rearrangement joins TRBV9 to TRBJ1-6, with no clear D. Germline V gene data show CDR1 as SGDLS and CDR2 as YYNGEE. Trimming left V 6 bases short and J 7 bases short, with 17 bases between. The CDR3 sequence is 15 residues long. The CDR3 here is CASTRERAGNSPLHF. The DNA for the CDR3 is TGTGCCAGCACTAGGGAACGGGCGGGAAATTCACCCCTCCACTTT.

The V and J genes are TRBV5-1 and TRBJ1-3; D is ambiguous. CDR1 and CDR2 (germline): SGHRS, YFSETQ. CDR3 length: 13 residues. Trimming took 0 bases from V and 5 from J, leaving 6 bases between them. The CDR3 reads CASSLDSRNTIYF. The CDR3 DNA reads as TGCGCCAGCAGCTTGGACAGTCGAAACACCATATATTTT. Full variable domain (outside the CDR3, taken from reference TRBV5-1 and TRBJ1-3): KAGVTQTPRYLIKTRGQQVTLSCSPISGHRSVSWYQQTPGQGLQFLFEYFSETQRNKGNFPGRFSGRQFSNSRSEMNVSTLELGDSALYLCASSLDSRNTIYFGEGSWLTVV.

CDR3 sequence reads: CASSSNRGAGANVLTF. The CDR3, as DNA: TGTGCCAGCAGCTCCAACAGGGGAGCTGGGGCCAACGTCCTGACTTTC. The chain joins TRBV4-2 to TRBJ2-6; TRBD1 matches at 7 bases. J lost 2 bases, V lost 5 bases, and 6 bases had no gene match. The CDR3 sequence is 16 residues long. From germline, CDR1 is LGHNA and CDR2 YNFKEQ.

V is TRBV19 and J is TRBJ2-5, with a possible D match to TRBD1 (6 bases). The CDR3 runs 13 residues. Germline values: CDR1 LNHDA, CDR2 SQIVND (reference sequence). V lost 5 bases and J lost 2, with 9 bases in between. In DNA, the CDR3 is TGTGCCAGTAGTTCGGACAGACAAGAGACCCAGTACTTC. Translation gives CASSSDRQETQYF.

V usage is TRBV15 and J usage is TRBJ2-2; D call uncertain. Germline-derived CDR1 and CDR2 are LNHNV and YYDKDF (reference sequence). Trimming cost V 6 bases and J 5 bases, with 13 bases left between them. The CDR3 has 14 residues. CDR3 in DNA: TGTGCCACCAGTGAACGTGGTTGGACCGGGGAGCTGTTTTTT. Translating gives CATSERGWTGELFF.

The V gene is TRBV7-9, the J gene TRBJ2-5, with D possibly TRBD2 on 5 matching bases. Trimming took 3 bases from V and 5 from J, leaving 7 bases between them. Germline V gene data show CDR1 as SEHNR and CDR2 as FQNEAQ (reference sequence). This CDR3 spans 12 amino acids. The CDR3 sequence is CASSFSVETQYF. CDR3 sequence (DNA): TGTGCCAGCAGCTTTAGCGTGGAGACCCAGTACTTC.

This rearrangement joins TRBV7-2 to TRBJ1-5; D possibly corresponds to TRBD1 (5 bases). Germline V gives CDR1 SGHTA, CDR2 FQGNSA. The CDR3 consists of 16 residues. Trimming stripped 4 bases from V and 7 bases from J, with 20 bases between. The CDR3 nucleotides are TGTGCCAGCAGCTCCGGCGCGGGACTAATGGAACAGCCCCAGCATTTT. Its translation is CASSSGAGLMEQPQHF.

This clone occurred a few times. J is TRBJ1-2 and V is TRBV27; 9 nucleotides align to TRBD1. The CDR3 runs to 16 residues. With V trimmed by 0 bases and J by 8 bases, 10 bases remained unmatched. Germline lookup yields CDR1 MNHEY and CDR2 SMNVEV (reference sequence). CDR3 bases: TGTGCCAGCAGTTTATCGGTTGGACAGGGGTTAGGAGGCTACACCTTC. Its protein product is CASSLSVGQGLGGYTF.

J is TRBJ2-2 and V is TRBV5-1; possible D gene TRBD2, 5 bases. V was trimmed by 0 bases and J by 4 bases, leaving 16 bases between them. Germline CDR1 reads SGHRS; CDR2 reads YFSETQ. The CDR3 has 17 residues. The CDR3 nucleotides read TGCGCCAGCAGCTTGGGAGTGATCGGAGGAGGCACCGGGGAGCTGTTTTTT. The encoded protein is CASSLGVIGGGTGELFF.

This clone was detected a few times. This rearrangement joins TRBV7-8 to TRBJ2-5; 8 nucleotides align to TRBD2. CDR1 and CDR2 from the germline V gene are SGHVS and FQNEAQ. With V trimmed by 5 bases and J by 4 bases, 9 bases remained unmatched. The CDR3 totals 15 residues. CDR3 loop: CASSPLAGGIETQYF. The CDR3, as DNA: TGTGCCAGCAGCCCCCTGGCGGGAGGAATAGAGACCCAGTACTTC.

V gene TRBV19 combines with J gene TRBJ2-7; 7 bases are shared with TRBD2. The V gene's germline CDR1 is LNHDA and CDR2 SQIVND (reference sequence). This CDR3 has 13 amino acids. The V gene end was trimmed by 7 bases and the J gene end by 4 bases; junction bases not matched to a gene: 7. The DNA for the CDR3 is TGTGCCAGTAAAAGGGAGGGGACTTACGAGCAGTACTTC. Its translation: CASKREGTYEQYF.

This clone has just one count. One end of the junction does not line up with germline, which may come from a read error. The chain uses TRBV6-5 and TRBJ1-2; D possibly corresponds to TRBD1 (6 bases). Per germline, CDR1 MNHEY and CDR2 SVGAGI. CDR3 size: 13 residues. CDR3 sequence: CASGRMGGVRTAF. The CDR3 coding sequence is TGTGCCAGCGGGAGGATGGGGGGCGTTCGGACCGCCTTC.

The rearrangement joins TRBV19 to TRBJ1-2; 8 nucleotides match TRBD1. Germline CDR1 LNHDA, CDR2 SQIVND (reference sequence). Unmatched junction bases numbered 11, after V lost 7 bases and J lost 4 bases. This CDR3 comprises 15 residues. In DNA, the CDR3 is TGTGCCAGTACCGGACAGGGCAAGTCAACCTATGGCTACACCTTC. It is translated as CASTGQGKSTYGYTF.

J is TRBJ1-2 and V is TRBV6-1, with a possible D match to TRBD1 (5 bases). V was shortened by 5 bases and J by 5 bases, with 15 bases between the two germline ends. Germline V gene data show CDR1 as MNHNS and CDR2 as SASEGT. This CDR3 has 14 residues. CDR3 sequence (DNA): TGTGCCAGCAGTCGAGTACAGGACTCTTATGGCTACACCTTC. Its protein product is CASSRVQDSYGYTF.

The chain has TRBV11-2 and TRBJ2-5, with D possibly being TRBD1 (5 bases). The germline V gene has CDR1 SGHAT and CDR2 FQNNGV. Trimming removed 1 base at V and 1 base at J, with 10 bases between. The CDR3 totals 15 residues. DNA for the CDR3: TGTGCCAGCAGCTTAGGCGGACATCTCCAAGAGACCCAGTACTTC. Residues: CASSLGGHLQETQYF.

The V and J genes are TRBV7-9 and TRBJ1-1, with TRBD1 as a possible D gene (6 bases). The CDR3 covers 16 residues. The germline V and J ends were trimmed by 3 bases and 4 bases, with 18 bases remaining between them. Germline CDR1 and CDR2: SEHNR and FQNEAQ (reference sequence). CDR3 loop: CASSLSVRGGSTEAFF. CDR3 DNA: TGTGCCAGCAGCTTGAGCGTAAGGGGGGGGAGCACTGAAGCTTTCTTT.

V usage is TRBV11-2 and J usage is TRBJ1-6, with unresolved D. Germline V gene lookup returns CDR1 SGHAT and CDR2 FQNNGV. The CDR3 has 15 residues. Trimming left V 4 bases short and J 10 bases short, with 17 bases between. CDR3 sequence: CASSSYEGRRSPLHF. The CDR3 DNA follows: TGTGCCAGCAGCTCATACGAGGGTCGGCGGTCACCCCTCCACTTT.

In this sample, this clone turned up once. The chain is built from TRBV6-1 and TRBJ2-1; TRBD1 or TRBD2 may be the D gene (5 bases each). This CDR3 contains 13 residues. Germline V gene lookup returns CDR1 MNHNS and CDR2 SASEGT. The V end was cut by 9 bases, the J end by 7 bases, with 16 bases between. The CDR3 here is CASQGPGGNEQFF. The CDR3, as DNA: TGTGCCAGTCAGGGCCCGGGCGGGAATGAGCAGTTCTTC.

The gene calls are TRBV5-1 and TRBJ2-1; TRBD2 matches at 8 bases. J was trimmed by 8 bases and V by 0 bases; bases with no gene match: 4. The CDR3 spans 14 residues. Germline assignment: CDR1 SGHRS and CDR2 YFSETQ. This CDR3 is CASSLEPGRDEQFF. CDR3 nucleotide sequence: TGCGCCAGCAGCTTGGAACCCGGGAGGGATGAGCAGTTCTTC.

This sequence joins TRBV7-8 and TRBJ2-6; D is unresolved. V was cut by 1 base and J by 4 bases, with 8 bases left in between. The CDR3 totals 15 residues. Per the germline V gene, CDR1 is SGHVS and CDR2 is FQNEAQ. CDR3 bases: TGTGCCAGCAGCTTAGAGGGTCGCGGGGCCAACGTCCTGACTTTC. Residues: CASSLEGRGANVLTF.

For the CDR3, the DNA is TGTGCCAGCAGCCTAACAGCATTTGGCTACACCTTC. Its protein product is CASSLTAFGYTF. The rearrangement links TRBV28 to TRBJ1-2, with D hard to call. Trimming took off 6 bases at V and 7 bases at J, with 12 bases between the two ends. The CDR3 runs to 12 residues. Per germline, CDR1 MDHEN and CDR2 SYDVKM.

In this sample, this clone turned up once. The chain joins TRBV30 to TRBJ1-5; TRBD1 is a possible D gene (6 bases). The CDR3 extends over 13 amino acids. V was clipped by 1 base and J by 6 bases, with 10 bases between them. Germline V gene lookup returns CDR1 GTSNPN and CDR2 SVGIG (reference sequence). The DNA of the CDR3 is TGTGCCTGGAGTGAGGGGGTCACTCAGCCCCAGCATTTT. It specifies CAWSEGVTQPQHF.